A selection of T cell receptor beta chains follows, all from one sample in a study of Graves' ophthalmopathy and Graves' hyperthyroidism. TCRdb redid the calling of the multiplex PCR reads with MiXCR, one entry per CDR3 protein. This sample has 1 million to 1.3 million distinct CDR3 sequences, with about 40% found just once. The sample taken for sequencing was peripheral blood or thyroid tissue (not recorded which). Receptor source: an adult man with Graves' hyperthyroidism. Each CDR3 is given with its conserved first and last residue. A D gene is named only where the DNA matches it firmly. Size tells how often a clone was seen (once, few, many) or the class of an expanded clone, and some rows leave it out.

clone_size	cdr3_length	v_call	j_call	d_call	cdr3_aa	cdr3_nt
.	16	TRBV25-1	TRBJ1-1	TRBD1	CASSASYRGWNTEAFF	TGTGCCAGCAGTGCTAGTTACAGGGGCTGGAACACTGAAGCTTTCTTT
.	13	TRBV5-8	TRBJ1-4	.	CASSRVGEEKLFF	TGTGCCAGCTCTCGGGTAGGGGAGGAAAAACTGTTTTTT
few	15	TRBV5-1	TRBJ2-7	TRBD1	CASSLATDRVHEQYF	TGCGCCAGCAGCTTGGCCACGGACAGGGTCCACGAGCAGTACTTC
.	15	TRBV15	TRBJ1-2	TRBD1	CATSSPRPGQGDYTF	TGTGCCACCAGCAGCCCCCGCCCGGGACAGGGTGACTACACCTTC
few	13	TRBV10-2	TRBJ1-1	.	CASSSGQGGIAFF	TGTGCCAGCAGTTCGGGGCAGGGAGGGATTGCTTTCTTT
few	14	TRBV10-3	TRBJ1-3	.	CASTRGLGGNTIYF	TGTGCCAGCACTCGAGGGTTGGGAGGAAACACCATATATTTT
many	13	TRBV11-3	TRBJ2-5	.	CASSRSEGETQYF	TGTGCCAGCAGCCGATCGGAAGGGGAGACCCAGTACTTC
.	14	TRBV20-1	TRBJ2-7	TRBD2	CSANPLSGSYEQYF	TGCAGTGCCAACCCACTAAGCGGGAGTTACGAGCAGTACTTC
many	15	TRBV5-6	TRBJ2-5	.	CASSLAGLSTETQYF	TGTGCCAGCAGCTTGGCAGGCCTTAGTACAGAGACCCAGTACTTC
few	16	TRBV9	TRBJ2-2	.	CASSTRGRKNTGELFF	TGTGCCAGCAGCACACGGGGACGCAAGAACACCGGGGAGCTGTTTTTT
many	14	TRBV20-1	TRBJ1-6	TRBD1	CSASLGQGASPLHF	TGCAGTGCTAGCTTGGGGCAGGGGGCCTCACCCCTCCACTTT
many	16	TRBV7-2	TRBJ2-5	.	CASSFHRGGTQETQYF	TGTGCCAGCAGCTTCCACAGGGGGGGGACCCAAGAGACCCAGTACTTC
.	13	TRBV25-1	TRBJ2-3	.	CASSESWGDTQYF	TGTGCCAGCAGTGAATCTTGGGGAGATACGCAGTATTTT